This T cell receptor beta chain originates from a study of T cell repertoires in ileal Crohn's disease. Study at large: Every patient was operated on for stricturing (about 60%) or penetrating (about 40%) complications. Study-wide results and limits: Every patient over 26.8% clonality showed endoscopic recurrence.

Concerning this clone: The antigen is not known.

The CDR3 runs 11 residues. Trimming pared 6 bases from V and 6 bases from J, leaving 11 bases between. CDR1 is DFQATT and CDR2 is SNEGSKA in the germline V gene (reference sequence). Time point described: inflamed ileum from the surgical specimen. Patients were adults with ileal or ileocolonic Crohn's disease needing resection. Clones were sequenced by immunoSEQ multiplex PCR, and TCRdb holds only the in-frame ones, with some missing. The profile shows about 4,200 clones, roughly 80% of them singletons. This chain connects TRBV20-1 to TRBJ1-2; no clear D gene. Sequenced: ileal tissue. This clonotype was sampled from an adult with Crohn's disease. For the CDR3, the DNA is TGCAGTGCAAGGACGGTCAATGGCTACACCTTC. It specifies CSARTVNGYTF.